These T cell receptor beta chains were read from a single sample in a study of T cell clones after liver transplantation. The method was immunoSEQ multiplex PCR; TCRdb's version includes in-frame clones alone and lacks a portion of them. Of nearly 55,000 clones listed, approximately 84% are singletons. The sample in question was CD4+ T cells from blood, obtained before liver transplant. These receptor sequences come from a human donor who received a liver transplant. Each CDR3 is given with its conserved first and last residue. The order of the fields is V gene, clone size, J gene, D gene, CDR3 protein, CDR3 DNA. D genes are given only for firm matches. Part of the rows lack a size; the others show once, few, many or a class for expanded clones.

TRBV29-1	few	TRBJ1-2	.	CSVDSRDYGYTF	TGCAGCGTTGATAGTCGGGACTATGGCTACACCTTC
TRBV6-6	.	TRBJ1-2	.	CASSPGGALGGYTF	TGTGCCAGCAGTCCCGGGGGCGCCCTGGGAGGCTACACCTTC
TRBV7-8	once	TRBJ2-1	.	CASSLIDRDMVKAGSNEQFF	TGTGCCAGCAGCCTAATAGACAGGGACATGGTGAAGGCGGGATCCAATGAGCAGTTCTTC
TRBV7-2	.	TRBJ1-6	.	CASSLKSGGSGWSPLHF	TGTGCCAGCAGCTTAAAGAGTGGAGGCAGTGGGTGGTCACCCCTCCACTTT
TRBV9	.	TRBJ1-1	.	CASSPLGGTEAFF	TGTGCCAGCAGCCCTCTGGGGGGCACTGAAGCTTTCTTT
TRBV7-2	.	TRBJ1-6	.	CASSPRSSYNSPLHF	TGTGCCAGCAGCCCAAGGAGCTCCTATAATTCACCCCTCCACTTT
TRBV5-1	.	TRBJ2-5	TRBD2	CASSLTSGGKQETQYF	TGCGCCAGCAGCTTGACTAGCGGGGGGAAACAAGAGACCCAGTACTTC
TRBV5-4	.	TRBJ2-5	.	CASSKEVYQETQYF	TGTGCCAGCAGCAAGGAGGTTTATCAAGAGACCCAGTACTTC
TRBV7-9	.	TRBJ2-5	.	CASSFRQGQETQYF	TGTGCCAGCAGCTTTAGGCAGGGGCAAGAGACCCAGTACTTC
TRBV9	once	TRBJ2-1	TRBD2	CASSVAPGLAGNNEQFF	TGTGCCAGCAGCGTTGCCCCGGGACTAGCGGGGAACAATGAGCAGTTCTTC
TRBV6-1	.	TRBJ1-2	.	CASTIGAGLYGYTF	TGTGCCAGCACTATAGGGGCAGGGCTCTATGGCTACACCTTC
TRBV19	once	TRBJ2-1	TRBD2	CASSIGLAGRSSYNEQFF	TGTGCCAGTAGTATAGGACTAGCGGGTAGGAGCTCCTACAATGAGCAGTTCTTC
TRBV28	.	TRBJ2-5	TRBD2	CASRSGTSEETQYF	TGTGCCAGCAGGTCCGGGACTAGCGAAGAGACCCAGTACTTC
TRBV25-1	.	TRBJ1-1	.	CASSELGGSTEAFF	TGTGCCAGCAGTGAATTGGGGGGCAGTACTGAAGCTTTCTTT
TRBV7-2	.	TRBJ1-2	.	CASSLGPAYGYTF	TGTGCCAGCAGCTTAGGTCCAGCTTATGGCTACACCTTC